This T cell receptor (beta chain) was obtained from a study of identical twins' blood T cells. In TCRdb, the 5' RACE reads were re-called with MiXCR into one record per CDR3 protein. The sample has 400,000 or so distinct CDR3 sequences; approximately 30% are singletons. CDR1 is SGHNT and CDR2 is YYREEE in the germline V gene (reference sequence). The CDR3 runs 12 residues. V lost 3 bases and J 8 bases, leaving 11 bases between the germline ends. The rearrangement links TRBV5-4 to TRBJ1-2; D not certain. The receptor's source is a woman aged 18-55 years in good health. The sequenced sample consisted of PBMCs. The CDR3 bases are TGTGCCAGCAGCTCGGTGGGCGAGGGCTACACCTTC. Amino acids: CASSSVGEGYTF.